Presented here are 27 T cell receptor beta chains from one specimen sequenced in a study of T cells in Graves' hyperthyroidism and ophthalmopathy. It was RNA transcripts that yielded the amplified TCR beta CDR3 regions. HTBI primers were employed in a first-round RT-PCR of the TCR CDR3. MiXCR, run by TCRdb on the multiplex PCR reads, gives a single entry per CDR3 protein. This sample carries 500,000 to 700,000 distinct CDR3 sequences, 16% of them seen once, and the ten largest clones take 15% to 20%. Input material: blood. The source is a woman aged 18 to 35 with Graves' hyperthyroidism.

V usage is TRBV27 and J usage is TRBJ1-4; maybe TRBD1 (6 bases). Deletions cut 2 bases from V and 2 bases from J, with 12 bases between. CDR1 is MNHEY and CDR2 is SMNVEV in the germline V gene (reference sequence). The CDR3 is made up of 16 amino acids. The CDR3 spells CASSLTGRFTNEKLFF. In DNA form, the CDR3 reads TGTGCCAGCAGTTTAACAGGGAGGTTCACTAATGAAAAACTGTTTTTT.

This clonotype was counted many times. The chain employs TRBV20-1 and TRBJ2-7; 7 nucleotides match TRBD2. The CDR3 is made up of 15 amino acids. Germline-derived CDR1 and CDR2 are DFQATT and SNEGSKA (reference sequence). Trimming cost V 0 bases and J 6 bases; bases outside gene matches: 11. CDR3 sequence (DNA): TGCAGTGCTAGAGATCGGAGGCGGGAGACGGGCGAGCAGTACTTC. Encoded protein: CSARDRRRETGEQYF.

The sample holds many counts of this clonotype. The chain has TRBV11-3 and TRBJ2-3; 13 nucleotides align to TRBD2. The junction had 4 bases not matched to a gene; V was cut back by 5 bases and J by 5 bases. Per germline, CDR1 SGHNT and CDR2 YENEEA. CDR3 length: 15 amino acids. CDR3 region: CASSLRLAGGDTQYF. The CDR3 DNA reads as TGTGCCAGCAGCCTCCGACTAGCGGGGGGAGATACGCAGTATTTT.

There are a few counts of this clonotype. The CDR3 nucleotides are TGCAGTGCAGACTCCGGGACAGATTATCAGCCCCAGCATTTT. It specifies CSADSGTDYQPQHF. The rearrangement links TRBV20-1 to TRBJ1-5; TRBD1 matches 7 bases. The CDR3 sequence is 14 residues long. Unmatched junction bases numbered 10, after V lost 6 bases and J lost 5 bases. CDR1 is DFQATT, CDR2 SNEGSKA, per germline (reference sequence).

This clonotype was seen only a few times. The DNA for the CDR3 is TGCAGTGCTAGAGCGGCAGGAGCTGGGGCCAACGTCCTGACTTTC. Its translation: CSARAAGAGANVLTF. The chain has TRBV20-1 and TRBJ2-6; D call uncertain. This CDR3 spans 15 amino acids. Germline assignment: CDR1 DFQATT and CDR2 SNEGSKA (reference sequence). V lost 1 base and J 2 bases, leaving 9 bases between the germline ends.

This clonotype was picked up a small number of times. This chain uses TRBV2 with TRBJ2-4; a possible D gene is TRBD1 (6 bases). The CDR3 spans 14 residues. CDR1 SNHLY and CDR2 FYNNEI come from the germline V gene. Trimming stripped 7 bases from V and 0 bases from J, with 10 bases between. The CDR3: CASKDRLAKNIQYF. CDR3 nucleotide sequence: TGTGCCAGCAAGGACAGATTAGCCAAAAACATTCAGTACTTC.

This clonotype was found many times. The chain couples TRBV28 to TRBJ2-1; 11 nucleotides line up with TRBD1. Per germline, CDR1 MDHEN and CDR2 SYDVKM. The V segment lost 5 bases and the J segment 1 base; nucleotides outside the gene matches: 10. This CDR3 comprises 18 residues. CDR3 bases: TGTGCCAGCAGTCCCGGACAGGGGGCCGGAAAGTCCTACAATGAGCAGTTCTTC. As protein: CASSPGQGAGKSYNEQFF. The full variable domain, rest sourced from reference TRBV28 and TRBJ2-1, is DVKVTQSSRYLVKRTGEKVFLECVQDMDHENMFWYRQDPGLGLRLIYFSYDVKMKEKGDIPEGYSVSREKKERFSLILESASTNQTSMYLCASSPGQGAGKSYNEQFFGPGTRLTVL.

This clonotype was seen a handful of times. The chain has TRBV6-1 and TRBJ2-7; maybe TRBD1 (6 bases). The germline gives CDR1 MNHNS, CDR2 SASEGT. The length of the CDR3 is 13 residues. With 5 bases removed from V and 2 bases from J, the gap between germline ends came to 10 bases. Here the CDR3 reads CASSHGQPYEQYF. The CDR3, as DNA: TGTGCCAGCAGTCACGGACAGCCCTACGAGCAGTACTTC.

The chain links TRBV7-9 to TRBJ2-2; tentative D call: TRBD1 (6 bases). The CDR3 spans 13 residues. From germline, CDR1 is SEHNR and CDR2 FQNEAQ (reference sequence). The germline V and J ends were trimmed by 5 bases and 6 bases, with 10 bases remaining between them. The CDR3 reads CASSDRPPGELFF. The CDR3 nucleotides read TGTGCCAGCAGCGACAGGCCCCCCGGGGAGCTGTTTTTT.

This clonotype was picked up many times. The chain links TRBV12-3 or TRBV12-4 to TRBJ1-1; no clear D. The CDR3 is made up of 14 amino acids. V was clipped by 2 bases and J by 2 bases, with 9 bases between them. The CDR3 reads CASSLISVNTEAFF. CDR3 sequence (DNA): TGTGCCAGCAGTTTAATTTCGGTAAACACTGAAGCTTTCTTT.

The CDR3, as DNA: TGTGCCAGCCAGAAACAGGGGGCATCTGAAAAACTGTTTTTT. Protein: CASQKQGASEKLFF. V is TRBV2 and J is TRBJ1-4; 9 bases agree with TRBD1. With 8 bases clipped from V and 7 bases from J, the junction kept 8 bases outside the gene matches. The CDR3 runs to 14 residues. CDR1 and CDR2 from the germline V gene are SNHLY and FYNNEI.

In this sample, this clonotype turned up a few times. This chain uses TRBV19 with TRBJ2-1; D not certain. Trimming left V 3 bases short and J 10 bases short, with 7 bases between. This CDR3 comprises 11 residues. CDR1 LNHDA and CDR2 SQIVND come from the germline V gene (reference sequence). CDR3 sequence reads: CASSMAREQFF. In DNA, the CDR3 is TGTGCCAGTAGTATGGCCAGGGAGCAGTTCTTC. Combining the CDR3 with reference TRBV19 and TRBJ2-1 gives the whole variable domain DGGITQSPKYLFRKEGQNVTLSCEQNLNHDAMYWYRQDPGQGLRLIYYSQIVNDFQKGDIAEGYSVSREKKESFPLTVTSAQKNPTAFYLCASSMAREQFFGPGTRLTVL.

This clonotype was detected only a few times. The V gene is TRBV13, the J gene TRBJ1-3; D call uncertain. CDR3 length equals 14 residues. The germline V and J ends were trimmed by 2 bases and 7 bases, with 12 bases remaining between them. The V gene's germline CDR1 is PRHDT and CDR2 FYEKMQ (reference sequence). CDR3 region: CASSLPPEKNTIYF. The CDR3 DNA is TGTGCCAGCAGCTTACCTCCGGAGAAGAACACCATATATTTT.

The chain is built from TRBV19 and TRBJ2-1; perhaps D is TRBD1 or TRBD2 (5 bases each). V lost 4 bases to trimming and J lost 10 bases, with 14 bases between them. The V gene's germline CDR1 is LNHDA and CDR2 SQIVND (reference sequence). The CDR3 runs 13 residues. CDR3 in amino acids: CASSSSGTREQFF. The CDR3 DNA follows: TGTGCCAGTAGTAGCTCCGGGACGCGAGAGCAGTTCTTC.

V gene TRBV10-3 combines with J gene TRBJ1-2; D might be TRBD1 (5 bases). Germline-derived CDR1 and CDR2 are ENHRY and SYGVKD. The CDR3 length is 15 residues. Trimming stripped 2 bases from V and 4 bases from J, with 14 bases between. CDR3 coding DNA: TGTGCCATCAGTGAGCCCGCCCCAGGGACCTATGGCTACACCTTC. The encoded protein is CAISEPAPGTYGYTF.

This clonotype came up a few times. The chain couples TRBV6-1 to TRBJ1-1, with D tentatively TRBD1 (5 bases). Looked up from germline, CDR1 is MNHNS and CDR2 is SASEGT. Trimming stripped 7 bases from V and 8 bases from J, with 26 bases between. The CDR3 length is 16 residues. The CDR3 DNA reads TGTGCCAGCACCGAGACCCGTAACCAGGGATTAAGGGAAGCTTTCTTT. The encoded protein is CASTETRNQGLREAFF.

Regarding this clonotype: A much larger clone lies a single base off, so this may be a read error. Here the CDR3 reads CASSLAVGEQFF. The DNA of the CDR3 is TGTGCCAGCAGCTTAGCGGTAGGTGAGCAGTTCTTC. V usage is TRBV7-2 and J usage is TRBJ2-1; no definite D call. CDR3 size: 12 residues. In germline, CDR1 is SGHTA, CDR2 FQGNSA. V was clipped by 0 bases and J by 9 bases, with 6 bases between them.

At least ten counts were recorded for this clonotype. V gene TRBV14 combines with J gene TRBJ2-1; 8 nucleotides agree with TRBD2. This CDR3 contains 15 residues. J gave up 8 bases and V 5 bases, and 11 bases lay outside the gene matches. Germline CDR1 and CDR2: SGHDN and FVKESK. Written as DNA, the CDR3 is TGTGCCAGCAGCTTAGCGGGGAAGTTTGTGGATGAGCAGTTCTTC. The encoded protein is CASSLAGKFVDEQFF.

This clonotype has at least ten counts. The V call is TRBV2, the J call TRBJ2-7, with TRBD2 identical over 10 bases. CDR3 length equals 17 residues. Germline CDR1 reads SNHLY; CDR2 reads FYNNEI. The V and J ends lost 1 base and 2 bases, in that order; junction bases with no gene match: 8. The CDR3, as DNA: TGTGCCAGCAGTGAAGGGAGATTAGCGGGAGGAACCTACGAGCAGTACTTC. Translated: CASSEGRLAGGTYEQYF.

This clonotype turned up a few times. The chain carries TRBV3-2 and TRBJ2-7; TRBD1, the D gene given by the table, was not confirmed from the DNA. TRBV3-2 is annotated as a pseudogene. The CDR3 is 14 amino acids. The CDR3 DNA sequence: TGTGCCAGCAGCCAAGTTCGGGGGGCCTACGAGCAGTACTTC. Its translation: CASSQVRGAYEQYF.

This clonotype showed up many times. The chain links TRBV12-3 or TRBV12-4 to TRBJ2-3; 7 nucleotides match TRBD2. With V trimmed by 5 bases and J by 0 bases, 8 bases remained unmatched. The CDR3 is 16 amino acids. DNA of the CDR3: TGTGCCAGCAGTCGTACTAGCGACCATAGCACAGATACGCAGTATTTT. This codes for CASSRTSDHSTDTQYF.

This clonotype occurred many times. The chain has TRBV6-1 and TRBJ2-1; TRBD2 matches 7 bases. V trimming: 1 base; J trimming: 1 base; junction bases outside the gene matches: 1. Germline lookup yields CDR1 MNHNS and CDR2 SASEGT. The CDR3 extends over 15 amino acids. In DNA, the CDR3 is TGTGCCAGCAGTGAAGTTAGCGGGTCCTACAATGAGCAGTTCTTC. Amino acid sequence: CASSEVSGSYNEQFF.

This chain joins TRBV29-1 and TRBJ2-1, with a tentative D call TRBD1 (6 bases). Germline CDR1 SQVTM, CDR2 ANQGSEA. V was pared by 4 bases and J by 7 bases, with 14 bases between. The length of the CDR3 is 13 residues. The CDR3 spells CSVAAQGQNEQFF. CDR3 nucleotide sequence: TGCAGCGTTGCCGCGCAGGGACAAAATGAGCAGTTCTTC.

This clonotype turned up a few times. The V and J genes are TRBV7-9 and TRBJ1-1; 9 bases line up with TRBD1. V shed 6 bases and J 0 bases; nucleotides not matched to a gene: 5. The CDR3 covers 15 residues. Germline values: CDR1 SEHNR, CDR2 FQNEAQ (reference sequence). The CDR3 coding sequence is TGTGCCAGCAGAGCCGGGACAGGGATGAACACTGAAGCTTTCTTT. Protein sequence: CASRAGTGMNTEAFF.

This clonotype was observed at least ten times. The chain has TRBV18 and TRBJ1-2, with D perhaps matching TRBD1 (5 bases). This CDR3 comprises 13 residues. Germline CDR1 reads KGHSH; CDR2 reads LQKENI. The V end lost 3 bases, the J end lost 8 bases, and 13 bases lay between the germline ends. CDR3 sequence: CASSPPGRSGYTF. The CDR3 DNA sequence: TGTGCCAGCTCACCCCCAGGGAGGAGCGGCTACACCTTC.

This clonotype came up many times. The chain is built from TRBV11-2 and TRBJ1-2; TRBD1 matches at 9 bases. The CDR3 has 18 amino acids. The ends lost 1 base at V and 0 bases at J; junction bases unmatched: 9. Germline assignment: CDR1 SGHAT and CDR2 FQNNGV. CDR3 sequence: CASSLGGTGSSANYGYTF. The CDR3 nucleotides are TGTGCCAGCAGCTTAGGCGGGACAGGGAGTTCGGCTAACTATGGCTACACCTTC.

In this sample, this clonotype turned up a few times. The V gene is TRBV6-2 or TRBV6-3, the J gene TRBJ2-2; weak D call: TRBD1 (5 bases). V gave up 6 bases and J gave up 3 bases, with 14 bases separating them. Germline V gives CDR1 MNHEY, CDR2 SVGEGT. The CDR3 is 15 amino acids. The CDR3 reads CASRFPRVDTGELFF. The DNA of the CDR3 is TGTGCCAGCAGGTTCCCCAGGGTGGACACCGGGGAGCTGTTTTTT.